Below, one TCR beta chain is given with its context. Its target is not known. One end of the junction fails to match germline, which may point to a read error. The CDR3 contains 15 residues. From germline, CDR1 is SGHNT and CDR2 YYREEE (reference sequence). The sample is drawn from a study of T cell repertoires in cytomegalovirus infection. TCRdb called the reads again in MiXCR, with one record for every CDR3 protein. The data hold fewer than 900,000 distinct CDR3 sequences, with about 28% observed a single time. This chain joins TRBV5-4 and TRBJ1-2, with 9 bases lining up with TRBD1. The clonotype originates from a human donor in good health (CMV status not recorded). Some clones in this sample may be carry-over from other donors' samples. The material sequenced was cultured CD8+ T cells from PBMCs, taken from culture after CMV antigen stimulation. The CDR3 DNA sequence: TGTGCCAGCAGCTTGGGGGGACAGGGAGGCTATGGCTACTCCTTC. This codes for CASSLGGQGGYGYSF.